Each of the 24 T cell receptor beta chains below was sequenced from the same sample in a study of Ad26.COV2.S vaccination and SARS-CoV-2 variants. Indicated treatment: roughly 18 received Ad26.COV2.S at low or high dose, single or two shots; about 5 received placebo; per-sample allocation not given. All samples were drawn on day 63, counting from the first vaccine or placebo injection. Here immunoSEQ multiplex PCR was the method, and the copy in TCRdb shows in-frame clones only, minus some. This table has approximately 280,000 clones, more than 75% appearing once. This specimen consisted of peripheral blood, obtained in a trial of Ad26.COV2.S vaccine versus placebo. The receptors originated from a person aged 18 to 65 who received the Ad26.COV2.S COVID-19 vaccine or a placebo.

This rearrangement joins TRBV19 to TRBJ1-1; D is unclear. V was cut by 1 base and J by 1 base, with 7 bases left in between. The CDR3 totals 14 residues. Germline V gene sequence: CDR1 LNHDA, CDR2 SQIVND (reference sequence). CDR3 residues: CASSIGLRNTEAFF. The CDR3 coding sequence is TGTGCCAGTAGTATAGGTCTCAGGAACACTGAAGCTTTCTTT.

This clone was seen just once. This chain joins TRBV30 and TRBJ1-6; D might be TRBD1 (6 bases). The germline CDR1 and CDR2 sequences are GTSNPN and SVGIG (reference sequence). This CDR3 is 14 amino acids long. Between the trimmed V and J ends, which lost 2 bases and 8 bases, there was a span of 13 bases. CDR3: CAWSPRGLHSPLHF. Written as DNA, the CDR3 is TGTGCCTGGAGTCCCAGGGGCCTCCATTCACCCCTCCACTTT.

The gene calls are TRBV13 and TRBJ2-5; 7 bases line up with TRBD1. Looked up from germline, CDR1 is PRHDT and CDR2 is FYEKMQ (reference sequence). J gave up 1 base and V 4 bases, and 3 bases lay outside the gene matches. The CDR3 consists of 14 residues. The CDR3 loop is CASSYDRAQETQYF. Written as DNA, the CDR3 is TGTGCCAGCAGCTACGACAGGGCCCAAGAGACCCAGTACTTC.

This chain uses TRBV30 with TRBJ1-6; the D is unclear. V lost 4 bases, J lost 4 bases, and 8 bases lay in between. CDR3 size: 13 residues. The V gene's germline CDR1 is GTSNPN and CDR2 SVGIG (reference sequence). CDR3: CAWTAGYNSPLHF. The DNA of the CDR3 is TGTGCCTGGACAGCCGGGTATAATTCACCCCTCCACTTT. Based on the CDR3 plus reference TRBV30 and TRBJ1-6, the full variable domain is SQTIHQWPATLVQPVGSPLSLECTVEGTSNPNLYWYRQAAGRGLQLLFYSVGIGQISSEVPQNLSASRPQDRQFILSSKKLLLSDSGFYLCAWTAGYNSPLHFGNGTRLTVT.

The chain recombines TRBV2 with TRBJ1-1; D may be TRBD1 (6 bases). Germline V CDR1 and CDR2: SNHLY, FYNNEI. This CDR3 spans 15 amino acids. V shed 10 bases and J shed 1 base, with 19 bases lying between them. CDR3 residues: CATPGQGGRNTEAFF. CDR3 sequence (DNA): TGTGCCACCCCGGGACAAGGGGGTCGGAACACTGAAGCTTTCTTT.

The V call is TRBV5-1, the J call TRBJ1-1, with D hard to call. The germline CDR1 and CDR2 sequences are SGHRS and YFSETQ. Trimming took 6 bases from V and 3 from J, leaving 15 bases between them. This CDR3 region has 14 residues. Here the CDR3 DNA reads TGCGCCAGCACCGACTCGAGACGTTACACTGAAGCTTTCTTT. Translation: CASTDSRRYTEAFF.

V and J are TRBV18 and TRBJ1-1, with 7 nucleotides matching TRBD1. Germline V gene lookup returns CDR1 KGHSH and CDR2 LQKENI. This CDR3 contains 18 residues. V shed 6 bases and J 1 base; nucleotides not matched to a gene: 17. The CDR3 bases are TGTGCCAGCTCGCCTAACGAGAGGACAGGATTCAAGAACACTGAAGCTTTCTTT. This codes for CASSPNERTGFKNTEAFF.

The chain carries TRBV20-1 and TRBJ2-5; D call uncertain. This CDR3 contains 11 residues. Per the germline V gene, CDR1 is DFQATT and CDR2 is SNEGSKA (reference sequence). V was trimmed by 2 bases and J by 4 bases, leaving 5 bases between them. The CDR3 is CSARPTETQYF. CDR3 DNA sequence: TGCAGTGCTAGACCTACAGAGACCCAGTACTTC.

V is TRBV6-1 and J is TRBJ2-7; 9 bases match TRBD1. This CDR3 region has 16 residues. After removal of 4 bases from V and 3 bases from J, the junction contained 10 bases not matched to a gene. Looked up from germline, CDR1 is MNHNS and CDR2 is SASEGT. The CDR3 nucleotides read TGTGCCAGCAGTGGCCGCGAGGCGGGACAGGGCTACGAGCAGTACTTC. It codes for CASSGREAGQGYEQYF.

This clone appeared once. CDR3 DNA: TGTGCCAGCAGCTTAGTCGTGAATGAGCAGTTCTTC. It yields the protein CASSLVVNEQFF. This sequence joins TRBV7-2 and TRBJ2-1, with unresolved D. The CDR3 runs 12 residues. Germline CDR1 and CDR2: SGHTA and FQGNSA. Trimming left V 1 base short and J 7 bases short, with 5 bases between.

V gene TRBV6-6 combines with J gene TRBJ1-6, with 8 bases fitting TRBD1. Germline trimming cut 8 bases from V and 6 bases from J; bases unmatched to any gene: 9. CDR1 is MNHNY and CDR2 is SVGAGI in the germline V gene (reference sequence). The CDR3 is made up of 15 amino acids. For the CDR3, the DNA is TGTGCCAGCGAAGGGACAGGACAGCGTAATTCACCCCTCCACTTT. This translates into CASEGTGQRNSPLHF.

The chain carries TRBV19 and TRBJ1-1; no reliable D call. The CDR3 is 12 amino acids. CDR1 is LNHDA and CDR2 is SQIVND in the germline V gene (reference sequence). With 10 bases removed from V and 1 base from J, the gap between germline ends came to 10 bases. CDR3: CATGSGNTEAFF. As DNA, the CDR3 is TGTGCCACCGGTTCCGGGAACACTGAAGCTTTCTTT.

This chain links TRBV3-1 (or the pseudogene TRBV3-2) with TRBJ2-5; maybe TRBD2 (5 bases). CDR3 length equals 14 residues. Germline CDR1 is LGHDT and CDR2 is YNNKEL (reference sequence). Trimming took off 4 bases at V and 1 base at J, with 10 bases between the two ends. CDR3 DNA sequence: TGTGCCAGCAGCCCCCTTCGGGGCCAAGAGACCCAGTACTTC. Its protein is CASSPLRGQETQYF.

DNA of the CDR3: TGTGCCAGCAGCGTAGTGGACAGGGGGAGCGAGCAGTACTTC. Protein: CASSVVDRGSEQYF. V gene TRBV9 combines with J gene TRBJ2-7; 10 nucleotides match TRBD1. With V trimmed by 0 bases and J by 6 bases, 3 bases remained unmatched. This CDR3 spans 14 amino acids. Per the germline V gene, CDR1 is SGDLS and CDR2 is YYNGEE. The full variable domain, in which reference TRBV9 and TRBJ2-7 provide the parts outside the CDR3, is DSGVTQTPKHLITATGQRVTLRCSPRSGDLSVYWYQQSLDQGLQFLIQYYNGEERAKGNILERFSAQQFPDLHSELNLSSLELGDSALYFCASSVVDRGSEQYFGPGTRLTVT.

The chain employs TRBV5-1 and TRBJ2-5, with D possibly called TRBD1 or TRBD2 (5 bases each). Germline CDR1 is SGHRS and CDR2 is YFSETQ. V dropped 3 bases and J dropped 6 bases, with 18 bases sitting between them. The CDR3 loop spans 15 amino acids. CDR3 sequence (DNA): TGCGCCAGCAGCTCAAATACAGGTCTCGGGAAGACCCAGTACTTC. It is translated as CASSSNTGLGKTQYF.

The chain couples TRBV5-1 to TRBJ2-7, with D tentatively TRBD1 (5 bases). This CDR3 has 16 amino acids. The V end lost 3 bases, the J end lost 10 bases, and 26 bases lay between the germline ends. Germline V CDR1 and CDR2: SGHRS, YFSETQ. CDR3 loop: CASSSTTAGDPTRQYF. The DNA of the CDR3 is TGCGCCAGCAGCTCAACGACAGCAGGAGATCCTACGAGACAGTACTTC. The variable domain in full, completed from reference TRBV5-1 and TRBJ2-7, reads KAGVTQTPRYLIKTRGQQVTLSCSPISGHRSVSWYQQTPGQGLQFLFEYFSETQRNKGNFPGRFSGRQFSNSRSEMNVSTLELGDSALYLCASSSTTAGDPTRQYFGPGTRLTVT.

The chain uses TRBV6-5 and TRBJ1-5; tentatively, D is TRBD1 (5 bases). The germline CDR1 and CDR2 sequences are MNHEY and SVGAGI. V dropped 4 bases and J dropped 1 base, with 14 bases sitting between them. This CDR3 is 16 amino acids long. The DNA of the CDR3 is TGTGCCAGCAGTTCTCTCCAGGGTAACAGCAATCAGCCCCAGCATTTT. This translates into CASSSLQGNSNQPQHF.

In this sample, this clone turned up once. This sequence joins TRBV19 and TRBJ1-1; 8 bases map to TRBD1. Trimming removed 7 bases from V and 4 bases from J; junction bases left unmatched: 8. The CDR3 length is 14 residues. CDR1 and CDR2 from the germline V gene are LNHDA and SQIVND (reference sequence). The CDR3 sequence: CASTTQGAFTEAFF. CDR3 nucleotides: TGTGCCAGTACCACCCAGGGGGCTTTCACTGAAGCTTTCTTT. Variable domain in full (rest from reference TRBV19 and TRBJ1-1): DGGITQSPKYLFRKEGQNVTLSCEQNLNHDAMYWYRQDPGQGLRLIYYSQIVNDFQKGDIAEGYSVSREKKESFPLTVTSAQKNPTAFYLCASTTQGAFTEAFFGQGTRLTVV.

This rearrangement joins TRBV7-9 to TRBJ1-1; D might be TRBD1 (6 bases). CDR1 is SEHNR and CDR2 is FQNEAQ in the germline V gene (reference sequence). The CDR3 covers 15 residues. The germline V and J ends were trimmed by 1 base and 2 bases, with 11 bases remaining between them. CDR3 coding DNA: TGTGCCAGCAGCTTAGATAGGACAGCTAACACTGAAGCTTTCTTT. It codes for CASSLDRTANTEAFF.

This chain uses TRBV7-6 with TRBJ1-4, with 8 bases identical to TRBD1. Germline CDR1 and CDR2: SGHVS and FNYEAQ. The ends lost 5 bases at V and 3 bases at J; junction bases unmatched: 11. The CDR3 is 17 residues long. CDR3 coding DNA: TGTGCCAGCAGCGCGGACAGGGAAGACGTAGCTAATGAAAAACTGTTTTTT. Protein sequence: CASSADREDVANEKLFF.

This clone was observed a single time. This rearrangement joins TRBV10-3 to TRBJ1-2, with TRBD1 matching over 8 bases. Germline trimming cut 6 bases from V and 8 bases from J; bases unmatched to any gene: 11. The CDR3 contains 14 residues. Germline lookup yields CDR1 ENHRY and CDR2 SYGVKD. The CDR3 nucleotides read TGTGCCATCAGCTCCTTGGACAGGGAAGAGGGCTACACCTTC. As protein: CAISSLDREEGYTF.

CDR3 amino acids: CASSQEISTDTQYF. The CDR3 nucleotides are TGTGCCAGCAGCCAAGAAATTAGCACAGATACGCAGTATTTT. V is TRBV14 and J is TRBJ2-3, with D unclear. V lost 0 bases and J lost 0, with 4 bases in between. This CDR3 region has 14 residues. CDR1 is SGHDN, CDR2 FVKESK, per germline.

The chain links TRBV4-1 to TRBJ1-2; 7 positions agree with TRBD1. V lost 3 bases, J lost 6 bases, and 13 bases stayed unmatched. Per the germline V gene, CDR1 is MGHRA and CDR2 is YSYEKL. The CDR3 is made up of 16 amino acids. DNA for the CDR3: TGCGCCAGCAGCCACGCAGGGGGGGTGCTTCCTAATGGCTACACCTTC. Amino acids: CASSHAGGVLPNGYTF.

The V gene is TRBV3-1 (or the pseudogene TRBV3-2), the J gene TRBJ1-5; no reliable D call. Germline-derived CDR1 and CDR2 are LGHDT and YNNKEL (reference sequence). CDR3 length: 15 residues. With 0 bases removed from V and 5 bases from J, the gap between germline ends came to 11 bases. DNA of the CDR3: TGTGCCAGCAGCCAAGATATGAGGCGTGATCAGCCCCAGCATTTT. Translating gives CASSQDMRRDQPQHF.